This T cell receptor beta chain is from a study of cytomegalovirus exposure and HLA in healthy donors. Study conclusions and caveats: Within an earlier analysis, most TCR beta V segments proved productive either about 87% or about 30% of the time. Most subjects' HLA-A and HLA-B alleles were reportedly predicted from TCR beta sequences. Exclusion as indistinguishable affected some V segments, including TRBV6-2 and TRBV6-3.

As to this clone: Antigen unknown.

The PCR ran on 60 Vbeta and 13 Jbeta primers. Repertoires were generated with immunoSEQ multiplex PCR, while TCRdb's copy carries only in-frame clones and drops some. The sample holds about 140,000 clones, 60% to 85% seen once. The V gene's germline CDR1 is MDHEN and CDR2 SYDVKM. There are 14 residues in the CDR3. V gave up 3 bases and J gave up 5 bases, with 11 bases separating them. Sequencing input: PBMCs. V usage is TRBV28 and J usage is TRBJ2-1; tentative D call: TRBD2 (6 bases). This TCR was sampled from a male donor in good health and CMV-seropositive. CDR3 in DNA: TGTGCCAGCAGTTTTGCTAGCGCCAACAATGAGCAGTTCTTC. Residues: CASSFASANNEQFF.